The 4 T cell receptor beta chains below all came from one sample that was sequenced in a study of blood T cell repertoires in COVID-19. Sequenced by immunoSEQ multiplex PCR; TCRdb stores in-frame clones only, minus some. The sample holds fewer than 200,000 clones, 70% to 90% seen once. Input material: peripheral blood. The receptors were sampled from a woman aged 45-65 years with COVID-19, enrolled during active disease.

J is TRBJ1-6 and V is TRBV6-4; D gene uncertain. The CDR3 totals 13 residues. V was clipped by 3 bases and J by 10 bases, with 10 bases between them. Germline CDR1 reads MRHNA; CDR2 reads SNTAGT. CDR3 sequence reads: CASSETGSSPLHF. The CDR3 DNA is TGTGCCAGCAGTGAAACCGGGTCGTCACCCCTCCACTTT.

As regards this clone: This sample also contains other DNA sequences that code for the same CDR3. CDR3 nucleotide sequence: TGTGCCAGCAGTCCCCTCTATAGCAATCAGCCCCAGCATTTT. Translation gives CASSPLYSNQPQHF. The chain joins TRBV3-1 (or the pseudogene TRBV3-2) to TRBJ1-5; D unclear. The CDR3 has 14 amino acids. The germline CDR1 and CDR2 sequences are LGHDT and YNNKEL (reference sequence). The V end was cut by 6 bases, the J end by 0 bases, with 9 bases between.

This chain's CDR3 is CASSPAGVWNTEAFF. The CDR3 DNA reads TGCGCCAGCAGCCCGGCAGGGGTTTGGAACACTGAAGCTTTCTTT. The gene calls are TRBV4-1 and TRBJ1-1, with D possibly being TRBD1 (6 bases). Germline-derived CDR1 and CDR2 are MGHRA and YSYEKL. Trimming removed 4 bases at V and 1 base at J, with 13 bases between. CDR3 length: 15 residues.

The J gene is TRBJ1-2, the V gene TRBV4-2; maybe TRBD1 (6 bases). The CDR3 spans 15 residues. Trimming took 1 base from V and 2 from J, leaving 11 bases between them. Looked up from germline, CDR1 is LGHNA and CDR2 is YNFKEQ. CDR3 sequence reads: CASSQVEGVNYGYTF. For the CDR3, the DNA is TGTGCCAGCAGCCAAGTAGAGGGGGTAAACTATGGCTACACCTTC.